This TCR beta chain was sequenced for a study of CD8 T cells in ankylosing spondylitis (dated by TCRdb to the late 2010s). For the wider study: To find TCR variants linked to disease, the study profiled T cell receptor beta repertoires in ankylosing spondylitis patients and healthy donors. In total, the full study cohort was made up of roughly 110 healthy donors and 25 or so ankylosing spondylitis patients. Peripheral blood samples were taken, and synovial fluid was additionally collected from ankylosing spondylitis patients.

Findings and caveats that apply to the study as a whole: A TCR beta motif made up of about eight highly homologous amino acid variants appeared to be characteristic of blood from ankylosing spondylitis patients. The disease-linked clones had a CD8+ phenotype and were found at relatively low frequencies in peripheral blood. Significant enrichment of the disease-linked clones was reported in matched synovial fluid samples from ankylosing spondylitis patients. Some TCR beta motif variants had previously been reported in synovial fluid and blood of reactive arthritis patients, which suggested common disease-initiation mechanisms.

As to this clonotype: Its target antigen remains unknown. Qualities for individual bases were not recorded, and no much larger clone is one base off.

The run used an Illumina HiSeq 2500. Quantitative 5'-RACE with molecular barcodes was the method used to prepare the TCR beta libraries. From the authors' description of their analysis: To identify disease-linked TCR variants, a new computational method was used, one built on a probabilistic model of VDJ rearrangement. TCRdb handled the public reads itself, with Q25 trimming in fastp and clone calling in MiXCR, and kept productive beta chains. Each entry merges the rows of one CDR3 protein and shows their most common DNA and genes. For this entry, the V and J calls and clone size follow TCRdb and not the study's own pipeline. This sample has about 510,000 distinct CDR3 sequences in its table, and approximately 5.3% of those were observed once. The ten largest clones take up approximately 3.5% of the sample. The germline V gene sets CDR1 to KGHSH and CDR2 to LQKENI. Compared with germline, V lacks 3 bases and J lacks 6 bases; bases without a gene match: 19. The CDR3 runs 18 amino acids, cysteine and phenylalanine included. The DNA shown is the 54-base CDR3, in frame from base 1.

Sequencing was carried out using blood, either unsorted or a sorted T cell fraction (not recorded which). The receptor was derived from a male donor with ankylosing spondylitis. Here the chain combines TRBV18 and TRBJ2-7; TRBD2 aligns with 8 central bases. The CDR3 corresponds to CASSPAAPGLVSLGEQYF. The nucleotide sequence is TGTGCCAGCTCACCGGCCGCACCGGGACTAGTGAGCCTGGGCGAGCAGTACTTC.